This TCR beta chain was obtained from a study of T cell repertoires in cytomegalovirus infection. Looking at the study overall: Recently described HLA-C-restricted plus well-studied HLA-B-restricted CMV epitopes were used. Matching HLA type and CMV infection were both indicated by public TCR beta signatures. The study, taken as a whole, reports: The ex vivo response was dominated by HLA-C-restricted CMV-specific TCR beta clonotypes. Individuals carrying CMV plus the relevant HLA were identified by cumulative frequency of public TCR beta families.

Details on this clonotype: The antigen is not known. It may be a read error: a sequence one base away is much more abundant.

TCRdb re-called the reads through MiXCR, storing one row per CDR3 protein. The sample carries tens of thousands of distinct CDR3 sequences, roughly a quarter recorded once. This TCR came from a human donor in good health (CMV status not recorded). Some clones in this sample may be carry-over from other donors' samples. Sequencing was performed on CD8+ T cells from cultured PBMCs, taken from culture after CMV antigen stimulation.

Here the CDR3 reads CVSSSYPGQTYF. The CDR3 DNA reads TGTGTCAGCAGTTCCTACCCAGGTCAGACGTACTTC. V gene TRBV27 combines with J gene TRBJ2-7; D is ambiguous. This CDR3 region has 12 residues. Germline CDR1 and CDR2: MNHEY and SMNVEV (reference sequence).